This T cell receptor beta chain emerged from a study of T cells after yellow fever vaccination (dated by TCRdb to about 2019). For context, the study as a whole: The SMART-Seq v4 Ultra Low Input RNA kit was used to prepare libraries from fractions with low cell numbers. To follow T-cell clones before and after primary and booster YFV17D yellow fever vaccination, bulk TCR alpha and beta repertoires were sequenced over time. Two healthy male donors made up the cohort, one aged 18 to 30 years and the other aged 30 to 40 years. Blood samples were taken at several timepoints before and after primary and secondary immunization, and bulk PBMC replicates and cell subsets were isolated. The investigation overall reported the following: A small share of clonotypes occurred in both CD4 and CD8 compartments, likely arising from convergent recombination. After the booster, most clones that had expanded after primary vaccination were detected again (around 97% of CD4 and over 75% of CD8), suggesting broad maintenance of memory. The study included only a couple of donors, which limits how far the findings can be generalized. The secondary T-cell response was found to be weaker but faster than the primary response, with a peak reached on day 5 rather than on day 15. Computational filtering was needed because FACS-sorted repertoires could contain abundant contaminating clonotypes from the bulk population.

CDR1 and CDR2 are read off the germline V gene (reference sequence) as SGHNT and YYREEE. The CDR3 measures 14 amino acids from cysteine to phenylalanine. Only CDR3 DNA is held: 42 bases, read in frame from base 1. Trimming takes 3 bases off V and 3 bases off J; junction bases not matched to a gene: 4. The sample's treatment or condition, from its label and the paper: live attenuated yellow fever vaccine strain. At every blood-draw timepoint, two biological replicates of bulk PBMCs were collected. PBMCs were isolated from peripheral blood using a standard Ficoll-Paque protocol. TriZol was used to extract RNA from bulk PBMCs, from CD4 and CD8 fractions, and from dextramer-positive and dextramer-negative fractions. Sequenced on an Illumina NovaSeq 6000. TCR cDNA was synthesized by 5'RACE template switching, through which a universal primer site and unique molecular identifiers were introduced. Priming for cDNA synthesis came from both the TCR alpha and TCR beta constant segments. Two PCR steps were used to amplify libraries, with sample barcodes and sequencing adapters being added in the second step. Libraries were sequenced on Illumina HiSeq 2500 (2x100 bp) or NovaSeq (2x150 bp). As for how the authors treated the data: MIGEC handled demultiplexing of reads and collapsing into UMI consensus sequences, while MiXCR performed V(D)J alignment. Clonotypes responding to the vaccine were identified with edgeR on replicate PBMC samples, with the criteria of FDR below 0.01 and a log2 fold change above 5 up to day 15. CD4 or CD8 identity was assigned to each bulk clonotype according to whether the clonotype was present at higher abundance in the sequenced CD4 repertoire or the sequenced CD8 repertoire. Through fastp at Q25 and MiXCR, TCRdb rebuilt clones from the public reads, retaining in-frame beta chains. Rows are combined by CDR3 protein, so each entry shows the most common genes and DNA. TCRdb assigned the V and J calls; the authors' analysis was not used. Across this sample there are 300,000 to 350,000 distinct CDR3 sequences, with roughly 4% seen only once. Roughly a quarter of the sample comes from the top ten.

This clonotype has only a few counts. What antigen it recognizes has not been identified. No base-level quality is on record; no much larger clone is a single base apart. The TCR comes from a man younger than 35 who received the YFV17D yellow fever vaccine. The sequencing here drew on PBMCs, taken 5 days after the yellow fever booster vaccination. Here the chain combines TRBV5-4 and TRBJ2-5; TRBD2 aligns with 8 central bases. Here the CDR3 is given as CASSSGGPEETQYF. The DNA sequence follows: TGTGCCAGCAGCTCGGGGGGGCCGGAAGAGACCCAGTACTTC.